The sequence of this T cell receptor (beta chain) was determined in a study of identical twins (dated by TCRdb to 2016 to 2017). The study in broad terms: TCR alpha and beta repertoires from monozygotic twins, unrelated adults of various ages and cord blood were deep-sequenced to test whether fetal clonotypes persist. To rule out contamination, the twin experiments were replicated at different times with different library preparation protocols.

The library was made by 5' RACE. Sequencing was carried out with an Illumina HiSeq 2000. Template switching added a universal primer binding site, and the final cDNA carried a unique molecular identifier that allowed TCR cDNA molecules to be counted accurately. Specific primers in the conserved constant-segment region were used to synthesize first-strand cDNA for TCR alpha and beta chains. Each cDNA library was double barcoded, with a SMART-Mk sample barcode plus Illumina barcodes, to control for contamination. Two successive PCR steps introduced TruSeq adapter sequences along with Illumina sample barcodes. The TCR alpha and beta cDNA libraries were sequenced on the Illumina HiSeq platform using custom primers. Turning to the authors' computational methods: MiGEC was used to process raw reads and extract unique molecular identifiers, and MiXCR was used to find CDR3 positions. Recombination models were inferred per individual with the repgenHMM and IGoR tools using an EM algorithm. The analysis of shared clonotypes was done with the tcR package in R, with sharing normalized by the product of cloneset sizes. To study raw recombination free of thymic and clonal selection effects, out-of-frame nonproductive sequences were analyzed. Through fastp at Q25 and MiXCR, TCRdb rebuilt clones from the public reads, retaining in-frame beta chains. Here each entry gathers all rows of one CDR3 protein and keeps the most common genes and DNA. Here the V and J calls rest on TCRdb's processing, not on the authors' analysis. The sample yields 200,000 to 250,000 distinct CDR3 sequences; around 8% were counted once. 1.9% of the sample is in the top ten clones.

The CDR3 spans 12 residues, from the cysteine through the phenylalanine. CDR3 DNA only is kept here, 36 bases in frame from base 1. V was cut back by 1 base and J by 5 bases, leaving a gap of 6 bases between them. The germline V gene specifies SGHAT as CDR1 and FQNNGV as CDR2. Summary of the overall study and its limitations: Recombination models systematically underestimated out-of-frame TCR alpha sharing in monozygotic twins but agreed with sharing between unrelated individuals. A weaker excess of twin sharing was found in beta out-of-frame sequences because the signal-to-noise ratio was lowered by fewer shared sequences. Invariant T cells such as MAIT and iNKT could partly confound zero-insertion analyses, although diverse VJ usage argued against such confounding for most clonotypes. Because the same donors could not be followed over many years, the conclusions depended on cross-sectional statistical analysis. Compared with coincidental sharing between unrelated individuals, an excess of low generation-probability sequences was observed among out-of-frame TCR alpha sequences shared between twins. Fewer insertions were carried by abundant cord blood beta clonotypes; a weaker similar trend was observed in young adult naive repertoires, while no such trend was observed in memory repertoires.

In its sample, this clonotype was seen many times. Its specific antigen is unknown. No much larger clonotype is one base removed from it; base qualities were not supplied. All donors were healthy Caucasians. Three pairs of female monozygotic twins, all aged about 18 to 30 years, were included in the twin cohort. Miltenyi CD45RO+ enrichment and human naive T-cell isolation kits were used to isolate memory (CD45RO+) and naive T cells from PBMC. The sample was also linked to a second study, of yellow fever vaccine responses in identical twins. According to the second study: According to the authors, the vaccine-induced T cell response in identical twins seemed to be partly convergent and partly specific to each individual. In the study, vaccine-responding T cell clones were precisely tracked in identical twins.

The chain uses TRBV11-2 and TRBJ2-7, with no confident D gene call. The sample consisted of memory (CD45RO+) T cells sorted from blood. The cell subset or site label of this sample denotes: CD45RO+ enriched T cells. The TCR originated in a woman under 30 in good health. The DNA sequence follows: TGTGCCAGCAGCTTAGTCTATAACGAGCAGTACTTC. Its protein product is CASSLVYNEQYF.